This T cell receptor (beta chain) comes out of a study of blood T cell repertoires in COVID-19. This CDR3 spans 16 amino acids. Per germline, CDR1 KGHSY and CDR2 FQNENV. With V trimmed by 2 bases and J by 6 bases, 13 bases remained unmatched. Sequenced by immunoSEQ multiplex PCR; TCRdb stores in-frame clones only, minus some. Counted here are 150,000 to 180,000 clones, less than 90% occurring once; the ten biggest clones make up 2.4%. This chain uses TRBV16 with TRBJ2-7; TRBD1 agrees at 7 bases. The specimen was peripheral blood. The TCR comes from a woman aged 70-85 years with acute or convalescent COVID-19. This CDR3 reads CASSQPRQGSTGEQYF. Here the CDR3 DNA reads TGTGCCAGCAGCCAACCGAGACAGGGCAGTACCGGCGAGCAGTACTTC.